Below are 8 T cell receptor beta chains sequenced from a single sample in a study of neurological immune-mediated disorders. MiXCR was run by TCRdb on the 5' RACE reads, yielding one entry per CDR3 protein. The top ten clones hold roughly 5% of a sample with some 76,000 distinct CDR3 sequences, about 3% of them seen once. Input material: PBMCs. These receptors came from a woman in her fifties or sixties with multiple sclerosis.

In its sample, this clonotype was seen many times. The chain employs TRBV5-1 and TRBJ2-3; maybe TRBD2 (5 bases). CDR1 and CDR2 from the germline V gene are SGHRS and YFSETQ. There are 12 residues in the CDR3. V gave up 2 bases and J gave up 11 bases, with 12 bases separating them. As DNA, the CDR3 is TGCGCCAGCAGCTTATACAACCGGGAGCAGTATTTT. Encoded protein: CASSLYNREQYF.

This clonotype was counted many times. The chain links TRBV7-2 to TRBJ2-5; 9 positions match TRBD1. Germline CDR1 reads SGHTA; CDR2 reads FQGNSA. The CDR3 runs 14 residues. The trim removed 5 bases at V and 7 bases at J, leaving 8 bases unmatched. CDR3 sequence: CASSPATGGMTQYF. The CDR3 DNA sequence: TGTGCCAGCAGCCCCGCGACAGGGGGGATGACCCAGTACTTC.

This clonotype occurred many times. The chain has TRBV20-1 and TRBJ2-3; D is undetermined. This CDR3 has 13 amino acids. Per the germline V gene, CDR1 is DFQATT and CDR2 is SNEGSKA (reference sequence). The CDR3 spells CSSFLTSTDTQYF. CDR3 bases: TGCAGCTCCTTCCTGACAAGCACAGATACGCAGTATTTT.

This clonotype has a count of ten or more. This chain joins TRBV4-3 and TRBJ2-2, with 8 bases lining up with TRBD2. Losses at the gene ends were 3 bases for V and 7 bases for J; bases not matched to a gene: 10. CDR3 length: 16 amino acids. In germline, CDR1 is LGHNA, CDR2 YSLEER. CDR3 protein: CASSHLGGGRIGELFF. The CDR3 region has the DNA TGCGCCAGCAGCCACCTCGGGGGGGGCAGGATCGGGGAGCTGTTTTTT.

In its sample, this clonotype was seen many times. The chain recombines TRBV25-1 with TRBJ2-5; maybe TRBD2 (6 bases). Germline V gene sequence: CDR1 MGHDK, CDR2 SYGVNS. The CDR3 covers 13 residues. Trimming stripped 5 bases from V and 3 bases from J, with 10 bases between. The CDR3 protein is CASSPGVKETQYF. CDR3 bases: TGTGCCAGCAGTCCGGGAGTAAAAGAGACCCAGTACTTC.

The J gene is TRBJ1-1, the V gene TRBV7-9; the match to TRBD1 covers 9 bases. The J segment lost 11 bases and the V segment lost 4 bases, leaving 17 bases of the junction unmatched. Germline CDR1 reads SEHNR; CDR2 reads FQNEAQ (reference sequence). CDR3 length: 16 amino acids. The DNA for the CDR3 is TGTGCCAGCAGCTCGGCCTCCGGGACAGGGAGCTTTCGGGCTTTCTTT. Translation gives CASSSASGTGSFRAFF.

The chain employs TRBV6-2 or TRBV6-3 and TRBJ1-1, with 7 bases that match TRBD1. Looked up from germline, CDR1 is MNHEY and CDR2 is SVGEGT. The CDR3 extends over 15 amino acids. V lost 6 bases to trimming and J lost 1 base; unmatched junction nucleotides: 8. Written as DNA, the CDR3 is TGTGCCAGCAGACGGACAGGAGGAGCGAACACTGAAGCTTTCTTT. Its protein product is CASRRTGGANTEAFF.

This clonotype was seen many times. J is TRBJ1-4 and V is TRBV28; D call uncertain. The CDR3 is 14 residues long. CDR1 is MDHEN, CDR2 SYDVKM, per germline. Trimming stripped 4 bases from V and 6 bases from J, with 12 bases between. CDR3 residues: CASSSDTFHEKLFF. The CDR3 DNA is TGTGCCAGCAGTTCCGACACTTTCCATGAAAAACTGTTTTTT.